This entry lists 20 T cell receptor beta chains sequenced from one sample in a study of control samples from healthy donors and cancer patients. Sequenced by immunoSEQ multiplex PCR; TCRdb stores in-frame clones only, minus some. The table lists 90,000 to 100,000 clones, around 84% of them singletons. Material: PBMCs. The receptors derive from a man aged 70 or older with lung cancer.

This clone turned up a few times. DNA for the CDR3: TGTGCCAGCAGCCAAGAACGGGAGTTTTTATCCTACGAGCAGTACTTC. It specifies CASSQEREFLSYEQYF. The chain is built from TRBV3-1 (or the pseudogene TRBV3-2) and TRBJ2-7; tentative D call: TRBD2 (6 bases). CDR1 and CDR2 (germline): LGHDT, YNNKEL (reference sequence). Trimming stripped 0 bases from V and 1 base from J, with 13 bases between. CDR3 length: 16 residues.

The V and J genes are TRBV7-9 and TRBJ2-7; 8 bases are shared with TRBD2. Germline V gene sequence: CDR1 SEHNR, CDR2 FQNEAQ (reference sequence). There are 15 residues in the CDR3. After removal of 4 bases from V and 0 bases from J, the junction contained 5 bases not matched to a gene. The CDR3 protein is CASSSWTSFSYEQYF. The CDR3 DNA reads TGTGCCAGCAGCTCGTGGACTAGCTTCTCCTACGAGCAGTACTTC. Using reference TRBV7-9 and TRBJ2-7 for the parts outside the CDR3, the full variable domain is DTGVSQNPRHKITKRGQNVTFRCDPISEHNRLYWYRQTLGQGPEFLTYFQNEAQLEKSRLLSDRFSAERPKGSFSTLEIQRTEQGDSAMYLCASSSWTSFSYEQYFGPGTRLTVT.

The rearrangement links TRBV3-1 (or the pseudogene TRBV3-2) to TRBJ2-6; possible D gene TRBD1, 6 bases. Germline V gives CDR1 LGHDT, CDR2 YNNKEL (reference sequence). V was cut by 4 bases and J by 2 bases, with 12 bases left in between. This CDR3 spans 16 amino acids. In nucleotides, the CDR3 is TGTGCCAGCAGCCCGACAGGTCCGGCTGGGGCCAACGTCCTGACTTTC. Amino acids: CASSPTGPAGANVLTF.

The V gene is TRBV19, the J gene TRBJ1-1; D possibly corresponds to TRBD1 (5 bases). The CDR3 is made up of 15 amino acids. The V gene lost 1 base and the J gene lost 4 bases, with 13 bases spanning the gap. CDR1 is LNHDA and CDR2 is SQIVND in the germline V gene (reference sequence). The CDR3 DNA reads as TGTGCCAGTAGTATAGTCGGGGGTTTCAGCACTGAAGCTTTCTTT. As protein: CASSIVGGFSTEAFF.

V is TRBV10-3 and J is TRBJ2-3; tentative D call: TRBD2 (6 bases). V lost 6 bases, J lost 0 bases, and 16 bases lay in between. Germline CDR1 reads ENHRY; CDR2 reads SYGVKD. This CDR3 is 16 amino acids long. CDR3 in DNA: TGTGCCATCAGCCCTGGAGGTCGGGGGAGCACAGATACGCAGTATTTT. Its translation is CAISPGGRGSTDTQYF.

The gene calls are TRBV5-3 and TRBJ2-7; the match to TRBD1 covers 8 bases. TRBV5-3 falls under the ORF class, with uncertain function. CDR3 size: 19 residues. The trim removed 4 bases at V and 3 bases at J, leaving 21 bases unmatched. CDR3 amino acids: CARSNPDRASVKEFYEQYF. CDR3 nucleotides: TGTGCCAGAAGCAACCCGGACAGGGCTTCCGTCAAAGAATTCTACGAGCAGTACTTC.

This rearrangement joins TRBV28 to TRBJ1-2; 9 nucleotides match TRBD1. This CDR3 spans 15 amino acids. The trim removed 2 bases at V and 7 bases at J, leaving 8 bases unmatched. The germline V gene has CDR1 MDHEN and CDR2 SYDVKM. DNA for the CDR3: TGTGCCAGCAGTTTAATTCACAGGGGGCAGGGTGGCTACACCTTC. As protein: CASSLIHRGQGGYTF.

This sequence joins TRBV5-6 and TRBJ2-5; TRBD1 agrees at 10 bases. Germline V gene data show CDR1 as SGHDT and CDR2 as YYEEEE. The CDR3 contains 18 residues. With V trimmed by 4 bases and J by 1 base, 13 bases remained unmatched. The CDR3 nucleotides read TGTGCCAGCAGCCGCGAAATTGGGACAGGGGTACTCCAAGAGACCCAGTACTTC. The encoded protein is CASSREIGTGVLQETQYF. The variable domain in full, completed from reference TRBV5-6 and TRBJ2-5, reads DAGVTQSPTHLIKTRGQQVTLRCSPKSGHDTVSWYQQALGQGPQFIFQYYEEEERQRGNFPDRFSGHQFPNYSSELNVNALLLGDSALYLCASSREIGTGVLQETQYFGPGTRLLVL.

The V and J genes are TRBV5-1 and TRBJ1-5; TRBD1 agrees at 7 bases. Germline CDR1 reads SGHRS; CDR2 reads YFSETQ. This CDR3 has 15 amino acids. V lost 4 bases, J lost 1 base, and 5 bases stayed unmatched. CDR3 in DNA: TGCGCCAGCAGCATATCGGGACAGAGCAATCAGCCCCAGCATTTT. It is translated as CASSISGQSNQPQHF.

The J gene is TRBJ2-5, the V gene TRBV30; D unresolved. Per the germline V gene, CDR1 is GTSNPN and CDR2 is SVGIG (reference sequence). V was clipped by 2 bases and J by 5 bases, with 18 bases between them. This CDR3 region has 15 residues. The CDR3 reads CAWSKGRTSRETQYF. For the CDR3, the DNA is TGTGCCTGGAGTAAAGGCAGGACGAGCCGGGAGACCCAGTACTTC.

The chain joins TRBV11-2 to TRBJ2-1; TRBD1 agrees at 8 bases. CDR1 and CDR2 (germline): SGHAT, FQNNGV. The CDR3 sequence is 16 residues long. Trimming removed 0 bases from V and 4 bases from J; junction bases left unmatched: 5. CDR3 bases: TGTGCCAGCAGCTTAGATGGGGACAGGTTATACAATGAGCAGTTCTTC. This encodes CASSLDGDRLYNEQFF.

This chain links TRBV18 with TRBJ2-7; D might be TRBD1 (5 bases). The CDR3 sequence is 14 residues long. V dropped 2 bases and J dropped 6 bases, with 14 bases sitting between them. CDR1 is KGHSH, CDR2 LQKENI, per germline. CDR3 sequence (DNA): TGTGCCAGCTCACCAACCCAGGGTCTGACCGAGCAGTACTTC. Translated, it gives CASSPTQGLTEQYF.

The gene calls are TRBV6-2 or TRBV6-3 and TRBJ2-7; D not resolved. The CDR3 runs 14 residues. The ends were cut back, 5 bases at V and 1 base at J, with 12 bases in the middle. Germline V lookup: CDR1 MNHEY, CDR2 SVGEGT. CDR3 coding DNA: TGTGCCAGCAGTACCTCGGATGGGTCCTACGAGCAGTACTTC. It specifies CASSTSDGSYEQYF.

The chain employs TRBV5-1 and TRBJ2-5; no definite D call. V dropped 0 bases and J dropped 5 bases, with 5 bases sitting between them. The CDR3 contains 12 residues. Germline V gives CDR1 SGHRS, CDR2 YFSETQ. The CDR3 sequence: CASSLVGETQYF. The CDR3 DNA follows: TGCGCCAGCAGCTTGGTGGGGGAGACCCAGTACTTC.

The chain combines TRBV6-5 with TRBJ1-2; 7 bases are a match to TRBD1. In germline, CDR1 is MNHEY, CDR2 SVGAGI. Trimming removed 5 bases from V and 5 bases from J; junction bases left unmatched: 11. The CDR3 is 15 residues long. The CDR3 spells CASSTRDRAGYGYTF. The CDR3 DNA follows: TGTGCCAGCAGTACAAGAGACAGGGCCGGGTATGGCTACACCTTC.

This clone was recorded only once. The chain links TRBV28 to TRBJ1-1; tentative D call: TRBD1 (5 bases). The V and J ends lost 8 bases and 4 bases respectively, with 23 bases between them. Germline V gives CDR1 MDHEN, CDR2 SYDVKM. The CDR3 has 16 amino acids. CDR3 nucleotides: TGTGCCAGCCTCCCTGGGGGGGGACCATTAGGCACTGAAGCTTTCTTT. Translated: CASLPGGGPLGTEAFF.

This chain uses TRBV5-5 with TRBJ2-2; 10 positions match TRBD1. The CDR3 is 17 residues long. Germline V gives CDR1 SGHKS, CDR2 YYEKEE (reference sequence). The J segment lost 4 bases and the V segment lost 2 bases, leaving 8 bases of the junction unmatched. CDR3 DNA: TGTGCCAGCAGCTTCGGACAGGGGGGTTTAAGCACCGGGGAGCTGTTTTTT. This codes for CASSFGQGGLSTGELFF. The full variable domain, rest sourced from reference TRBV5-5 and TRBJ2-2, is DAGVTQSPTHLIKTRGQQVTLRCSPISGHKSVSWYQQVLGQGPQFIFQYYEKEERGRGNFPDRFSARQFPNYSSELNVNALLLGDSALYLCASSFGQGGLSTGELFFGEGSRLTVL.

The CDR3 region is CATSRDGGGGKETQYF. Written as DNA, the CDR3 is TGTGCCACCAGCAGAGATGGGGGCGGGGGAAAAGAGACCCAGTACTTC. This chain joins TRBV15 and TRBJ2-5; D perhaps matches TRBD2 (7 bases). The V gene's germline CDR1 is LNHNV and CDR2 YYDKDF (reference sequence). CDR3 size: 16 residues. V dropped 0 bases and J dropped 3 bases, with 14 bases sitting between them.

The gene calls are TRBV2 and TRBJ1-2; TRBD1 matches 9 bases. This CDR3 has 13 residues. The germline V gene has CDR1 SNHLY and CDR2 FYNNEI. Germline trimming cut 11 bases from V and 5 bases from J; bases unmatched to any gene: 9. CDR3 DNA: TGTGCCGGGGGAAGGGGGACAGGGTATGGCTACACCTTC. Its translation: CAGGRGTGYGYTF.

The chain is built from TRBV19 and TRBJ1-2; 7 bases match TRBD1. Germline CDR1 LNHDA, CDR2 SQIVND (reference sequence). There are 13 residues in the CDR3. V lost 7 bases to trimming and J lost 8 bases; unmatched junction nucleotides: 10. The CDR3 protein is CASNSGGGEGYTF. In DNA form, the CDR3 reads TGTGCCAGTAACTCGGGAGGGGGCGAGGGCTACACCTTC.